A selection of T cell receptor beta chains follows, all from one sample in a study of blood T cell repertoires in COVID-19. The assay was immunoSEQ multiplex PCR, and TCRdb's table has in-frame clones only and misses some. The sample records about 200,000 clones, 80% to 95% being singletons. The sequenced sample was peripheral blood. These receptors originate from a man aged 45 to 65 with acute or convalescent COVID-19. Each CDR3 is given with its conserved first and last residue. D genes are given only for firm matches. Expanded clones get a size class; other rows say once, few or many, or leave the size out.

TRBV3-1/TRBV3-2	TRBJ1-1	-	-	TGTGCCAGCAGCCACGAACGGGACACTGAAGCTTTCTTT	CASSHERDTEAFF
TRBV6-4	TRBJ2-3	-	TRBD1	TGTGCCAGCAGTGCGGACAGGGGATCAGATACGCAGTATTTT	CASSADRGSDTQYF
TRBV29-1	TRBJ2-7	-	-	TGCAGCGTTTCTCCCAGGGGGGTCTACGAGCAGTACTTC	CSVSPRGVYEQYF
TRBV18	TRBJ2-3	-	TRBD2	TGTGCCAGCTCGCAGCTTAGCGGGCGGGGAGATACGCAGTATTTT	CASSQLSGRGDTQYF
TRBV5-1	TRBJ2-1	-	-	TGCGCCAGCAGCTTACCGGGACTCCGGTCCTACAATGAGCAGTTCTTC	CASSLPGLRSYNEQFF
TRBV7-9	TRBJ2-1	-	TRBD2	TGTGCCAGCAGCTTAAGGGTTTTAGCGGGGACCTACAATGAGCAGTTCTTC	CASSLRVLAGTYNEQFF
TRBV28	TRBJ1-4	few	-	TGTGCCAGCAGTGGCCTAGGAGCAGGGAATGAAAAACTGTTTTTT	CASSGLGAGNEKLFF
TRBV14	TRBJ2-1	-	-	TGTGCCAGCAGCCAAGAGGGTCCCAGGCTGAATGAGCAGTTCTTC	CASSQEGPRLNEQFF
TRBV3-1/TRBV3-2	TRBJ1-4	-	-	TGTGCCAGCAGCCAAGAATGGGGAGGCTTCGGAAAACTGTTTTTT	CASSQEWGGFGKLFF
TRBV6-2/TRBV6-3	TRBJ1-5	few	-	TGTGCCAGCAGTTGGGCCCCTCATGGGGGGAGCAATCAGCCCCAGCATTTT	CASSWAPHGGSNQPQHF
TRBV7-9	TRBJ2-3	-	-	TGTGCCAGCAGCTTAACTCCCACAGATACGCAGTATTTT	CASSLTPTDTQYF
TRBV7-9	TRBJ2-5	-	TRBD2	TGTGCCAGCAGCTCCAGCGGGAGCGGTGAGACCCAGTACTTC	CASSSSGSGETQYF
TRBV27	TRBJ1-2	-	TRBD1	TGTGCCAGCAGTTTATCGTGGGGACAGTTGAGCGGCTACACCTTC	CASSLSWGQLSGYTF